The rows below give T cell receptor beta chains drawn from one sample of a study of early T cells in non-severe SARS-CoV-2 infection. Via MiXCR, TCRdb re-called the 5' RACE reads, giving one row per CDR3 protein. In the table there are 45,000 to 55,000 distinct CDR3 sequences, more than 9% of which are singletons. Material: whole blood. Receptor source: an adult who was a healthcare worker with PCR-confirmed SARS-CoV-2 infection or an uninfected control (not recorded which). Both conserved end residues are part of each CDR3.

TRBV5-6 CASSLKGSYSNQPQHF
TRBV5-1 CASSPDTALNQPQHF
TRBV20-1 CSAGGLDGGVSSTDTQYF
TRBV19 CASSLGGQGGYEQYF
TRBV5-4 CASSFGLGGNYGYTF
TRBV10-3 CAISGTDSYNEQFF
TRBV6-5 CASSQRQGQETQYF
TRBV20-1 CSASLGAGAYEQFF
TRBV11-2 CASSLKGTGRQETQYF
TRBV19 CASRTPKANYGYTF
TRBV10-1 CASSDSGSPSYNEQFF
TRBV5-1 CASSSTSGSISYNEQFF
TRBV3-1 CASSQERGRQPQHF
TRBV2 CASSEQATTDTQYF
TRBV29-1 CSVVRLAGNHEQYF
TRBV7-9 CASSPTTVTYEQYF
TRBV6-2/TRBV6-3 CASSYEGQGPTINQPQHF
TRBV14 CASSQSAGYTEAFF
TRBV6-2/TRBV6-3 CASSYSNEQYF
TRBV7-6 CASSVETQYF
TRBV6-1 CATEGYNQPQHF
TRBV18 CASSPPGGLRSEAFF
TRBV11-2 CASSPQIAGGLIGELFF
TRBV13 CASSVGASGELFF
TRBV3-1 CASTFVGETQYF
TRBV6-6 CASSYGQEPIYGYTF
TRBV5-1 CASSFEGRGEKLFF
TRBV27 CASSLGAGIYGYTF
TRBV2 CASSEGSAGDTQYF
TRBV7-8 CASSLGSVTGELFF
TRBV20-1 CSARDTGAETQYF
TRBV6-5 CASSYGSVGNTEAFF
TRBV6-1 CASRIRGGAADTQYF
TRBV13 CASSSTSDTQYF
TRBV11-2 CASSSPQIRGQEDGNTIYF
TRBV28 CASREGSHNYGYTF
TRBV10-3 CAISESGGVSYEQYF
TRBV7-6 CASSPLGGLYEQYF
TRBV5-4 CASSLWRLAESNEQFF
TRBV3-1 CASSPGTGAVQPQHF
TRBV10-2 CASRIGLAYEQYF
TRBV20-1 CSATRLGGAANTGELFF
TRBV24-1 CATSGGNTDTQYF
TRBV5-1 CASSYTAPTNEKLFF
TRBV7-8 CASSLAWRAYGANVLTF
TRBV3-1 CASSRGKGEQYF
TRBV24-1 CATSDSKLDTGELFF
TRBV7-8 CASSLIMDRAYEQYF
TRBV9 CASSVGTGVSGANVLTF
TRBV28 CASSLSGQGEAFF
TRBV7-8 CASGDSQHSGANVLTF
TRBV2 CASIEGDWQGESGNTIYF